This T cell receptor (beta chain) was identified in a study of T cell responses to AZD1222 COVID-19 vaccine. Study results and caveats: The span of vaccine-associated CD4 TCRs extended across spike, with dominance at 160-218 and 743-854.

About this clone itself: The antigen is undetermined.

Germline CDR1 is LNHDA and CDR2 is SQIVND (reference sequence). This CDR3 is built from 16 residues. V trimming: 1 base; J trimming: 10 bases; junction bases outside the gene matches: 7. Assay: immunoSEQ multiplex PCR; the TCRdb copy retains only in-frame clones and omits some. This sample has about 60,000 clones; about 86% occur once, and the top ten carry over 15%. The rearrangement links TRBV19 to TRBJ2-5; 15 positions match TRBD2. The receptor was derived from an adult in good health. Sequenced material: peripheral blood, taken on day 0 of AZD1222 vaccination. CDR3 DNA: TGTGCCAGTAGTATAGTCGGGACTAGCGGGAGGAATGACCAGTACTTC. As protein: CASSIVGTSGRNDQYF. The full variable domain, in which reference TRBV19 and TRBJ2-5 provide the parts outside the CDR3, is DGGITQSPKYLFRKEGQNVTLSCEQNLNHDAMYWYRQDPGQGLRLIYYSQIVNDFQKGDIAEGYSVSREKKESFPLTVTSAQKNPTAFYLCASSIVGTSGRNDQYFGPGTRLLVL.